This is a list of T cell receptor beta chains from one sample in a study of human T cells and chemical hapten exposure. TCRdb redid the calling of the RACE reads with MiXCR, one entry per CDR3 protein. The sample lists roughly 200,000 distinct CDR3 sequences; 20% to 25% were seen once. Sequences were derived from whole blood, sampled in connection with sensitization to the hapten diphenylcyclopropenone (DPC). The source is a woman in her 50s with alopecia areata. Some clones in this sample may be carry-over from other donors' samples. CDR3s include the opening cysteine and the closing phenylalanine or tryptophan. The D gene is left open where the match is weak. Clone size is stated in some rows and not others, as once, few, many or a class when expanded.

clone size: .
J gene: TRBJ2-3
D gene: .
V gene: TRBV5-1
CDR3 protein: CASSQEDPSTDTQYF
CDR3 DNA: TGCGCCAGCAGCCAGGAGGACCCGTCCACAGATACGCAGTATTTT

clone size: .
J gene: TRBJ2-1
D gene: .
V gene: TRBV2
CDR3 protein: CASSRDTYNEQFF
CDR3 DNA: TGTGCCAGCAGTCGCGACACCTACAATGAGCAGTTCTTC

clone size: .
J gene: TRBJ2-1
D gene: .
V gene: TRBV5-1
CDR3 protein: CASSLSLSAYNEQFF
CDR3 DNA: TGCGCCAGCAGCTTGTCGCTCAGCGCCTACAATGAGCAGTTCTTC

clone size: few
J gene: TRBJ2-2
D gene: .
V gene: TRBV7-7
CDR3 protein: CASSLARNTGELFF
CDR3 DNA: TGTGCCAGCAGCTTAGCTCGGAACACCGGGGAGCTGTTTTTT

clone size: many
J gene: TRBJ2-7
D gene: .
V gene: TRBV10-2
CDR3 protein: CASSSLGEQYF
CDR3 DNA: TGCGCCAGCAGTAGCTTGGGCGAGCAGTACTTC

clone size: .
J gene: TRBJ1-2
D gene: .
V gene: TRBV2
CDR3 protein: CASSGAVSYGYTF
CDR3 DNA: TGTGCCAGCAGTGGGGCGGTGTCGTATGGCTACACCTTC

clone size: .
J gene: TRBJ2-1
D gene: .
V gene: TRBV6-6
CDR3 protein: CASTKGNSYNEQFF
CDR3 DNA: TGTGCCAGCACAAAGGGGAATTCCTACAATGAGCAGTTCTTC

clone size: .
J gene: TRBJ2-7
D gene: TRBD2
V gene: TRBV27
CDR3 protein: CASSSPRAGGPYEQYF
CDR3 DNA: TGTGCCAGCAGTTCCCCGCGGGCGGGAGGCCCCTACGAGCAGTACTTC

clone size: many
J gene: TRBJ2-6
D gene: .
V gene: TRBV6-5
CDR3 protein: CASSYRGVGANVLTF
CDR3 DNA: TGTGCCAGCAGTTACAGGGGAGTTGGGGCCAACGTCCTGACTTTC

clone size: .
J gene: TRBJ2-7
D gene: TRBD1
V gene: TRBV14
CDR3 protein: CASSQTGGGSYEQYF
CDR3 DNA: TGTGCCAGCAGCCAAACAGGGGGCGGTTCCTACGAGCAGTACTTC

clone size: .
J gene: TRBJ2-4
D gene: .
V gene: TRBV4-2
CDR3 protein: CASSQDRGLPGKNIQYF
CDR3 DNA: TGTGCCAGCAGCCAAGATCGGGGCCTCCCAGGCAAAAACATTCAGTACTTC

clone size: many
J gene: TRBJ1-4
D gene: .
V gene: TRBV7-9
CDR3 protein: CASSPGTGNEKLFF
CDR3 DNA: TGTGCCAGCAGTCCCGGGACGGGTAATGAAAAACTGTTTTTT

clone size: .
J gene: TRBJ1-1
D gene: TRBD1
V gene: TRBV20-1
CDR3 protein: CSARRTGVEAFF
CDR3 DNA: TGCAGTGCTAGACGGACAGGGGTGGAAGCTTTCTTT

clone size: .
J gene: TRBJ1-2
D gene: TRBD1
V gene: TRBV27
CDR3 protein: CASREMGQGFRGYTF
CDR3 DNA: TGTGCCAGCAGGGAGATGGGACAGGGGTTTCGAGGCTACACCTTC

clone size: few
J gene: TRBJ1-2
D gene: .
V gene: TRBV29-1
CDR3 protein: CSVEGQRNYGYTF
CDR3 DNA: TGCAGCGTTGAAGGGCAGCGTAACTATGGCTACACCTTC

clone size: .
J gene: TRBJ1-2
D gene: .
V gene: TRBV20-1
CDR3 protein: CSASFGSYGYTF
CDR3 DNA: TGCAGTGCTAGTTTCGGATCCTATGGCTACACCTTC

clone size: .
J gene: TRBJ2-3
D gene: TRBD2
V gene: TRBV20-1
CDR3 protein: CSAKRTSGNTDTQYF
CDR3 DNA: TGCAGTGCTAAAAGGACTAGCGGGAACACAGATACGCAGTATTTT

clone size: .
J gene: TRBJ2-1
D gene: TRBD2
V gene: TRBV11-2
CDR3 protein: CASSLGGLAGLEQFF
CDR3 DNA: TGTGCCAGCAGCTTAGGGGGGTTAGCGGGATTAGAGCAGTTCTTC

clone size: .
J gene: TRBJ2-5
D gene: .
V gene: TRBV10-3
CDR3 protein: CAISVTAQETQYF
CDR3 DNA: TGTGCCATCAGTGTGACGGCACAAGAGACCCAGTACTTC

clone size: .
J gene: TRBJ2-3
D gene: TRBD2
V gene: TRBV12-3/TRBV12-4
CDR3 protein: CASSSGNTDTQYF
CDR3 DNA: TGTGCCAGCAGTAGCGGGAACACAGATACGCAGTATTTT

clone size: .
J gene: TRBJ1-2
D gene: .
V gene: TRBV29-1
CDR3 protein: CSVEGLLGGYTF
CDR3 DNA: TGCAGCGTTGAAGGCCTCCTTGGGGGCTACACCTTC

clone size: once
J gene: TRBJ1-5
D gene: .
V gene: TRBV29-1
CDR3 protein: CSGGEGNQPQHF
CDR3 DNA: TGCAGCGGCGGGGAGGGCAATCAGCCCCAGCATTTT

clone size: many
J gene: TRBJ2-3
D gene: TRBD2
V gene: TRBV6-1
CDR3 protein: CASSGLAGGPSFTDTQYF
CDR3 DNA: TGTGCCAGCAGTGGGCTAGCGGGAGGCCCCTCGTTCACAGATACGCAGTATTTT

clone size: .
J gene: TRBJ2-3
D gene: .
V gene: TRBV6-5
CDR3 protein: CASRGNGDTQYF
CDR3 DNA: TGTGCCAGCAGAGGCAATGGGGATACGCAGTATTTT

clone size: .
J gene: TRBJ2-1
D gene: TRBD2
V gene: TRBV7-2
CDR3 protein: CASRESGSIYNEQFF
CDR3 DNA: TGTGCCAGCAGGGAGAGCGGGAGTATCTACAATGAGCAGTTCTTC

clone size: many
J gene: TRBJ2-7
D gene: .
V gene: TRBV12-3/TRBV12-4
CDR3 protein: CASRKSEQYF
CDR3 DNA: TGTGCCAGCAGGAAGAGCGAGCAGTACTTC

clone size: few
J gene: TRBJ1-5
D gene: .
V gene: TRBV3-1
CDR3 protein: CASSQDATVRPQHF
CDR3 DNA: TGTGCCAGCAGCCAAGATGCAACGGTCCGGCCCCAGCATTTT

clone size: many
J gene: TRBJ1-1
D gene: TRBD1
V gene: TRBV2
CDR3 protein: CASSRQGFEAFF
CDR3 DNA: TGTGCCAGCAGCCGACAGGGGTTTGAAGCTTTCTTT

clone size: .
J gene: TRBJ2-1
D gene: .
V gene: TRBV9
CDR3 protein: CASSPRGLSDEQFF
CDR3 DNA: TGTGCCAGCAGCCCGAGGGGACTTTCCGATGAGCAGTTCTTC

clone size: few
J gene: TRBJ1-5
D gene: .
V gene: TRBV29-1
CDR3 protein: CSVGASNQPQHF
CDR3 DNA: TGCAGCGTTGGCGCTTCAAATCAGCCCCAGCATTTT

clone size: once
J gene: TRBJ1-1
D gene: .
V gene: TRBV6-5
CDR3 protein: CASSYSRGNTEAFF
CDR3 DNA: TGTGCCAGCAGTTACTCCAGAGGGAACACTGAAGCTTTCTTT

clone size: few
J gene: TRBJ2-4
D gene: .
V gene: TRBV6-6
CDR3 protein: CASSLGGGNIQYF
CDR3 DNA: TGTGCCAGCAGCCTTGGGGGTGGGAACATTCAGTACTTC

clone size: few
J gene: TRBJ1-5
D gene: .
V gene: TRBV7-2
CDR3 protein: CASSFSPGSVQPQHF
CDR3 DNA: TGTGCCAGCAGCTTCTCCCCAGGGTCGGTTCAGCCCCAGCATTTT

clone size: .
J gene: TRBJ1-2
D gene: .
V gene: TRBV11-2
CDR3 protein: CASTGGGLGYTF
CDR3 DNA: TGTGCCAGCACCGGGGGGGGACTGGGCTACACCTTC

clone size: few
J gene: TRBJ2-7
D gene: .
V gene: TRBV20-1
CDR3 protein: CSARDLYEQYF
CDR3 DNA: TGCAGTGCTAGAGACCTCTACGAGCAGTACTTC

clone size: many
J gene: TRBJ1-6
D gene: TRBD1
V gene: TRBV5-1
CDR3 protein: CASSLERQGDSPLHF
CDR3 DNA: TGCGCCAGCAGCTTGGAGCGACAGGGAGATTCACCCCTCCACTTT

clone size: few
J gene: TRBJ1-1
D gene: .
V gene: TRBV7-8
CDR3 protein: CASSLVLEGGTEAFF
CDR3 DNA: TGTGCCAGCAGCTTAGTCTTGGAGGGGGGCACTGAAGCTTTCTTT

clone size: few
J gene: TRBJ2-3
D gene: .
V gene: TRBV5-1
CDR3 protein: CASSLELAEGATQYF
CDR3 DNA: TGCGCCAGCAGCTTGGAACTAGCGGAGGGGGCTACGCAGTATTTT

clone size: .
J gene: TRBJ2-7
D gene: TRBD2
V gene: TRBV5-1
CDR3 protein: CASSPLAGDSYEQYF
CDR3 DNA: TGCGCCAGCAGCCCTCTGGCGGGGGATTCTTACGAGCAGTACTTC

clone size: few
J gene: TRBJ1-1
D gene: .
V gene: TRBV12-3/TRBV12-4
CDR3 protein: CASFRTENTEAFF
CDR3 DNA: TGTGCCAGTTTCCGGACAGAGAACACTGAAGCTTTCTTT

clone size: once
J gene: TRBJ2-7
D gene: .
V gene: TRBV12-3/TRBV12-4
CDR3 protein: CASSLLRYEQYF
CDR3 DNA: TGTGCCAGCAGTTTGCTGCGCTACGAGCAGTACTTC

clone size: .
J gene: TRBJ1-3
D gene: .
V gene: TRBV10-3
CDR3 protein: CAISRDPIGSGNTIYF
CDR3 DNA: TGTGCCATCAGCCGGGACCCAATTGGCTCTGGAAACACCATATATTTT

clone size: few
J gene: TRBJ2-1
D gene: .
V gene: TRBV27
CDR3 protein: CASSSVALSRDEQFF
CDR3 DNA: TGTGCCAGCAGTTCGGTAGCGCTCTCTCGGGATGAGCAGTTCTTC

clone size: .
J gene: TRBJ1-1
D gene: .
V gene: TRBV4-1
CDR3 protein: CASRQGTTEAFF
CDR3 DNA: TGCGCCAGCAGACAAGGGACCACTGAAGCTTTCTTT

clone size: .
J gene: TRBJ1-1
D gene: TRBD1
V gene: TRBV30
CDR3 protein: CAWGLLQGIGSEAFF
CDR3 DNA: TGTGCCTGGGGTCTTCTACAGGGGATCGGATCTGAAGCTTTCTTT

clone size: .
J gene: TRBJ2-1
D gene: .
V gene: TRBV12-3/TRBV12-4
CDR3 protein: CASSGLRTEQFF
CDR3 DNA: TGTGCCAGCAGCGGACTAAGAACTGAGCAGTTCTTC

clone size: few
J gene: TRBJ2-1
D gene: .
V gene: TRBV12-3/TRBV12-4
CDR3 protein: CASSRAFNEQFF
CDR3 DNA: TGTGCCAGCAGTCGGGCTTTCAATGAGCAGTTCTTC

clone size: few
J gene: TRBJ2-1
D gene: TRBD2
V gene: TRBV7-9
CDR3 protein: CASSPQREGRDEQFF
CDR3 DNA: TGTGCCAGCAGTCCGCAGCGGGAGGGCCGGGATGAGCAGTTCTTC